This T cell receptor beta chain is drawn from a study of cytomegalovirus exposure and HLA in healthy donors. For the study at large: Assignment to the Caucasian-associated ancestry cluster applied to around four fifths of the roughly 420 genotyped donors. Findings and caveats of the study: Productive rates of about 87% or about 30% were seen for most TCR beta V segments in an earlier analysis. In a later analysis, 15,000 to 20,000 TCR beta sequences were associated with HLA alleles at 0.05 false discovery rate. Prediction of most subjects' HLA-A and HLA-B alleles by TCR beta sequences was reportedly accurate.

PCR employed 60 Vbeta and 13 Jbeta primers. TCRdb's copy holds only in-frame clones and misses some; the assay was immunoSEQ multiplex PCR. This sample has approximately 160,000 clones; roughly 75% occur once, and the top ten carry about 1.3%. V lost 5 bases, J lost 3 bases, and 7 bases stayed unmatched. CDR1 is GTSNPN, CDR2 SVGIG, per germline (reference sequence). The CDR3 covers 15 residues. With respect to this clone: No antigen is known for it.

J is TRBJ2-2 and V is TRBV30; the match to TRBD1 covers 9 bases. The sequence came from a man aged 18 to 29 in good health and CMV-seronegative. The sample was PBMCs. The CDR3 DNA reads as TGTGCCTGGGCGGACCGGGACAGGGACACCGGGGAGCTGTTTTTT. Residues: CAWADRDRDTGELFF.